The rows below give T cell receptor beta chains drawn from one sample of a study of Graves' ophthalmopathy and Graves' hyperthyroidism. TCRdb processed the multiplex PCR reads anew with MiXCR; each CDR3 protein has one entry. This table has 200,000 to 300,000 distinct CDR3 sequences, around 50% appearing once. Input material: peripheral blood. The receptor set was obtained from an adult man with Graves' ophthalmopathy. Both conserved end residues are part of each CDR3. The D gene is left open where the match is weak. Not every row has a clone size; where given, it reads once, few, many or a size class.

j_call clone_size v_call d_call cdr3_nt cdr3_aa
TRBJ1-1 few TRBV7-2 - TGTGCCAGCAGCTTGAGTCCAGGTATCGGCACTGAAGCTTTCTTT CASSLSPGIGTEAFF
TRBJ2-5 - TRBV9 TRBD1 TGTGCCAGCAGACAATTGGAGACAGGGCCGGGAGAGACCCAGTACTTC CASRQLETGPGETQYF
TRBJ2-2 many TRBV7-9 - TGTGCCAGCAGCAAAACGGGTGGGACCGGGGAGCTGTTTTTT CASSKTGGTGELFF
TRBJ2-7 many TRBV7-2 TRBD2 TGTGCCAGCAGCACACTAGCGGGAGAGGGTGAGCAGTACTTC CASSTLAGEGEQYF
TRBJ2-5 - TRBV2 - TGTGCCAGCAGTGAACAGGGGCGGGAGACCCAGTACTTC CASSEQGRETQYF
TRBJ2-5 few TRBV2 TRBD1 TGTGCCAGCACACCGGACAGGGTCTCAGCCCAGTACTTC CASTPDRVSAQYF
TRBJ2-6 - TRBV7-3 - TGTGCCAGCAGTCCTAGGGGGGTTAAAGGGGCCAACGTCCTGACTTTC CASSPRGVKGANVLTF
TRBJ2-2 - TRBV7-6 TRBD1 TGTGCCAGCAGCTTAACGACAGGGGTGGGCACCGGGGAGCTGTTTTTT CASSLTTGVGTGELFF
TRBJ1-2 - TRBV29-1 - TGCAGCGTTGAAGATTACGATGGCTACACCTTC CSVEDYDGYTF
TRBJ1-1 - TRBV4-1 - TGCGCCAGCAGCCAAGGGGGAGGGGACACTGAAGCTTTCTTT CASSQGGGDTEAFF
TRBJ1-1 - TRBV15 - TGTGCCAGCAGTCCCAGGAGGGACGGCACTGAAGCTTTCTTT CASSPRRDGTEAFF
TRBJ2-5 many TRBV2 - TGTGCCAGCAGTTCGGACTGGGGAACAGAGACCCAGTACTTC CASSSDWGTETQYF
TRBJ1-2 - TRBV19 - TGTGCCAGCGCCTTAGTCGGCAGGGTTCTACAGGGATATGGCTACACCTTC CASALVGRVLQGYGYTF
TRBJ1-4 - TRBV11-2 - TGTGCCAGCAGCCAGGGTCGAAAACTGTTTTTT CASSQGRKLFF
TRBJ2-2 few TRBV25-1 - TGTGCCAGCAGTTGGGGGATAGACACCGGGGAGCTGTTTTTT CASSWGIDTGELFF
TRBJ1-5 few TRBV7-9 - TGTGCCAGCAGCTTAGGGGGGGAACATCAGCCCCAGCATTTT CASSLGGEHQPQHF
TRBJ1-5 - TRBV9 - TGTGCCAGCAGCGTGTCCGACAGGTCCAGTCAGCCCCAGCATTTT CASSVSDRSSQPQHF
TRBJ2-2 many TRBV28 - TGTGCCAGCAGTTACACCGGGGAGCTGTTTTTT CASSYTGELFF
TRBJ2-3 few TRBV29-1 - TGCAGCGTTGAGGGCGGGAATACGCAGTATTTT CSVEGGNTQYF
TRBJ1-1 - TRBV29-1 - TGCAGCTTTCTGGGCACTGAAGCTTTCTTT CSFLGTEAFF
TRBJ1-3 - TRBV19 - TGTGCCAGTAGTATAGATCGATCCGGGTCTGGAAACACCATATATTTT CASSIDRSGSGNTIYF
TRBJ1-2 - TRBV20-1 - TGCAGTGCTAGACAGGGCCTGTACCTTAACTATGGCTACACCTTC CSARQGLYLNYGYTF
TRBJ2-7 - TRBV2 - TGTGCCATCGCCGGGACAACCTACGAGCAGTACTTC CAIAGTTYEQYF
TRBJ2-7 many TRBV12-3/TRBV12-4 - TGTGCCAGCAGTCCAGCCTACGAGCAGTACTTC CASSPAYEQYF
TRBJ2-7 - TRBV24-1 TRBD1 TGTGCCACCAGTGATACCCCCGGACAGGGCCACGAGCAGTACTTC CATSDTPGQGHEQYF
TRBJ2-7 few TRBV29-1 - TGCAGCGTTGGTTGGGGAACGGGCTACGAGCAGTACTTC CSVGWGTGYEQYF
TRBJ1-2 - TRBV6-6 - TGTGCCAGCAGTTCCATTTCAGGGAGCTATGGCTACACCTTC CASSSISGSYGYTF
TRBJ1-6 - TRBV4-1 TRBD1 TGCGCCAGCAGCCCGCGGGACAGGGGTGCACCCCTCCACTTT CASSPRDRGAPLHF
TRBJ1-5 - TRBV20-1 TRBD1 TGCAGTGCTAGATACAGGGGAGACCAGCATTTT CSARYRGDQHF
TRBJ2-7 few TRBV20-1 - TGCAGTGCCCGACAGGCCCTAGAGCAGTACTTC CSARQALEQYF
TRBJ2-6 few TRBV19 - TGTGCCAGTAGTGAACAGGAAGGGACGGGGGCCAACGTCCTGACTTTC CASSEQEGTGANVLTF
TRBJ1-6 few TRBV24-1 - TGTGCCACCAGTGAGCGGAGCTCCTATAATTCACCCCTCCACTTT CATSERSSYNSPLHF
TRBJ2-6 many TRBV13 - TGTGCCAGCAGTCAAGGCCGGGGGACTTCCAGGGCCAACGTCCTGACTTTC CASSQGRGTSRANVLTF
TRBJ2-6 few TRBV20-1 - TGCAGTGCTAGAGAAACAGGTTCTGGGGCCAACGTCCTGACTTTC CSARETGSGANVLTF
TRBJ2-2 - TRBV3-1 - TGTGCCAGCAGCCTTCGACAGCCACGTAGCACCGGGGAGCTGTTTTTT CASSLRQPRSTGELFF
TRBJ1-4 many TRBV10-3 - TGTGCCATCAGTGAGACAGGATTTAATGAAAAACTGTTTTTT CAISETGFNEKLFF
TRBJ1-4 - TRBV4-1 - TGCGCCAGCAGCCAAGATTGGCAGGTTAATGAAAAACTGTTTTTT CASSQDWQVNEKLFF
TRBJ2-7 many TRBV15 TRBD1 TGTGCCACCAGCAGGGCTGGGACAGGGTCCAACGAGCAGTACTTC CATSRAGTGSNEQYF
TRBJ2-7 once TRBV7-3 TRBD1 TGTGCCAGCAGCCACGGACAGGGGCGCTCCTACGAGCAGTACTTC CASSHGQGRSYEQYF
TRBJ1-4 - TRBV3-1 - TGTGCCACTGGGGTGGAAACTAATGAAAAACTGTTTTTT CATGVETNEKLFF
TRBJ2-7 few TRBV7-2 - TGTGCCAGCAGGGGTGAGGTCTACGAGCAGTACTTC CASRGEVYEQYF